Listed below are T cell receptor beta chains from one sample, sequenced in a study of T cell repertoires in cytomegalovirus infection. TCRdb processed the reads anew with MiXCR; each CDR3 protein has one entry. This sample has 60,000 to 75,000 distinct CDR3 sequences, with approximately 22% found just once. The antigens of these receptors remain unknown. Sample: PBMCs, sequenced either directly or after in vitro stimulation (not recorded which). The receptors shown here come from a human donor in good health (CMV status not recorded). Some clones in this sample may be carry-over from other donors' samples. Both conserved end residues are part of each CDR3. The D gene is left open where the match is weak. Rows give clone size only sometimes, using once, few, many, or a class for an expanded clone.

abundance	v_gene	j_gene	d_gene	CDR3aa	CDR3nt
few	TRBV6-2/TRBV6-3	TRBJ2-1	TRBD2	CASRRTSGGYNEQFF	TGTGCCAGCAGGCGAACTAGCGGAGGCTACAATGAGCAGTTCTTC
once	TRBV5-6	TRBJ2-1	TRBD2	CASSGRVSLYNEQFF	TGTGCCAGCAGCGGGAGGGTATCCCTCTACAATGAGCAGTTCTTC
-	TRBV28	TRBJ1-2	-	CASSQGRVRYGYTF	TGTGCCAGCAGTCAGGGGAGGGTGCGCTATGGCTACACCTTC
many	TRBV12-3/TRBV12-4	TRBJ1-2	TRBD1	CASSLYRDRVGYTF	TGTGCCAGCAGCTTGTACCGGGACAGGGTCGGCTACACCTTC
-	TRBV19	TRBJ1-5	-	CASSIWYSNQPQHF	TGTGCCAGTAGTATATGGTATAGCAATCAGCCCCAGCATTTT
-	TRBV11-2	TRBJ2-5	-	CASSPRPETQYF	TGTGCCAGCAGTCCTCGCCCAGAGACCCAGTACTTC
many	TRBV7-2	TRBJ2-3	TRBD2	CASSFGSGIRTDTQYF	TGTGCCAGCAGCTTTGGTAGCGGGATACGCACAGATACGCAGTATTTT
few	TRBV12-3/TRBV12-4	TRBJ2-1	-	CASSPLGPRGEQFF	TGTGCCAGCAGCCCACTTGGACCCCGGGGTGAGCAGTTCTTC
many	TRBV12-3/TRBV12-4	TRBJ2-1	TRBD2	CASTPSGTSVNEQFF	TGTGCCAGCACCCCGTCCGGGACTAGCGTAAATGAGCAGTTCTTC
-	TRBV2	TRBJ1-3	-	CASRAYGGSNGNTIYF	TGTGCCAGCAGAGCATATGGAGGTTCCAATGGAAACACCATATATTTT
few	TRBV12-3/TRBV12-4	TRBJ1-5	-	CASSPLGGKQPQHF	TGTGCCAGCAGCCCCTTGGGGGGCAAGCAGCCCCAGCATTTT
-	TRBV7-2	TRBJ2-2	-	CASSLTGVGELFF	TGTGCCAGCAGCTTAACAGGCGTCGGGGAGCTGTTTTTT
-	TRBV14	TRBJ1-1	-	CASGTGLNTEAFF	TGTGCCAGCGGCACGGGCTTGAACACTGAAGCTTTCTTT
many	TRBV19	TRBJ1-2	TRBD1	CASSNEQGNYGYTF	TGTGCCAGTAGTAACGAACAGGGGAACTATGGCTACACCTTC
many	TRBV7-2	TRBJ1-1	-	CASSLGSGGGLNTEAFF	TGTGCCAGCAGCTTAGGTTCGGGGGGCGGGCTAAACACTGAAGCTTTCTTT
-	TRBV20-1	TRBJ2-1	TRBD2	CSARDPGLADYNEQFF	TGCAGTGCTAGAGACCCTGGACTAGCGGATTACAATGAGCAGTTCTTC
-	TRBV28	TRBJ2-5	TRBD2	CASLTPLTGLAGGETQYF	TGTGCCAGCCTTACACCTCTCACGGGACTAGCGGGAGGCGAGACCCAGTACTTC
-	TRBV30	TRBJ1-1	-	CAWTQRGREAFF	TGTGCCTGGACCCAAAGGGGCAGGGAGGCTTTCTTT
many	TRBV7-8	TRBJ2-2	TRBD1	CASSLQGGELFF	TGTGCCAGCAGCCTACAGGGGGGGGAGCTGTTTTTT
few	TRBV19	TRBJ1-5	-	CASSRQAEGRRQPQHF	TGTGCCAGTAGCCGACAAGCGGAGGGAAGGAGGCAGCCCCAGCATTTT
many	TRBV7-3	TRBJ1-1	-	CASSPRGAANTEAFF	TGTGCCAGCAGCCCCCGGGGCGCGGCAAACACTGAAGCTTTCTTT
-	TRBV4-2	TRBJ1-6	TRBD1	CASSQGTASSYNSPLHF	TGTGCCAGCAGCCAGGGGACAGCGAGCTCCTATAATTCACCCCTCCACTTT
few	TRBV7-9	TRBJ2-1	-	CASSPPGVSYNEQFF	TGTGCCAGCAGCCCCCCAGGGGTCTCCTACAATGAGCAGTTCTTC
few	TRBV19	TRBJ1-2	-	CASTIVAGLGGYTF	TGTGCCAGTACCATCGTAGCGGGCCTCGGAGGCTACACCTTC
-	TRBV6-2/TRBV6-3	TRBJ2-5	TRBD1	CASSPGQGRETEYF	TGTGCCAGCAGTCCCGGACAGGGTCGGGAGACCGAGTACTTC
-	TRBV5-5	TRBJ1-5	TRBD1	CASSPGTGTREASFNQPQHF	TGTGCCAGCAGCCCCGGGACAGGGACCCGGGAAGCCTCTTTTAATCAGCCCCAGCATTTT
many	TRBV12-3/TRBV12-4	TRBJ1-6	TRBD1	CASSLWTGGAGGNSPLHF	TGTGCCAGCAGCCTCTGGACAGGGGGCGCGGGAGGCAATTCACCCCTCCACTTT
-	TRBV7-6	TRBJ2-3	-	CASSPREAGALFADTQYF	TGTGCCAGCAGCCCGAGGGAGGCAGGGGCCCTTTTCGCAGATACGCAGTATTTT
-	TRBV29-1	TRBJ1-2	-	CSVEEEGFAHGYTF	TGCAGCGTTGAAGAGGAGGGATTTGCCCATGGCTACACCTTC
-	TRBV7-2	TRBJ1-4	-	CASSLGQGEKLFF	TGTGCCAGCAGCTTAGGTCAGGGGGAAAAACTGTTTTTT
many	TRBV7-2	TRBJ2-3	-	CASSLGLAGTDTQYF	TGTGCCAGCAGCTTAGGGCTAGCTGGCACAGATACGCAGTATTTT
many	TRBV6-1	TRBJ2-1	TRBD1	CASRGQHNYNEQFF	TGTGCCAGCAGGGGACAGCACAACTACAATGAGCAGTTCTTC
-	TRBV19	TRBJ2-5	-	CASSMGFETQYF	TGTGCCAGTAGTATGGGGTTTGAGACCCAGTACTTC
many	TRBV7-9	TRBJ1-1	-	CASSPQQSVQGKAFF	TGTGCCAGCAGCCCACAACAGTCAGTTCAGGGTAAAGCTTTCTTT
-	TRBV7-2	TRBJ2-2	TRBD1	CASSYLGQKNTGELFF	TGTGCCAGCAGCTACTTGGGACAGAAGAACACCGGGGAGCTGTTTTTT
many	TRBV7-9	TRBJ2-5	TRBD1	CASSFSGRQGWPEETQYF	TGTGCCAGCAGCTTTTCGGGCCGACAGGGATGGCCCGAAGAGACCCAGTACTTC
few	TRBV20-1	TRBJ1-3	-	CSARGPRLGQSSGNTIYF	TGCAGTGCTAGAGGCCCTCGGCTGGGACAAAGCTCTGGAAACACCATATATTTT
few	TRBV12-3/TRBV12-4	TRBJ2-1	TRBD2	CASRSSGRAYNEQFF	TGTGCCAGCAGATCGAGCGGGAGGGCCTACAATGAGCAGTTCTTC
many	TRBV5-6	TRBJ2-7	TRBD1	CASTRQGSYEQYF	TGTGCCAGCACCCGACAGGGATCCTACGAGCAGTACTTC
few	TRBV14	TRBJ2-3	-	CASSHRSTDTQYF	TGTGCCAGCAGCCACCGTTCCACAGATACGCAGTATTTT
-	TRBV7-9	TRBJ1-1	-	CASSREQNTEAFF	TGTGCCAGCAGCCGCGAGCAGAACACTGAAGCTTTCTTT
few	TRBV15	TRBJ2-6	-	CATSRTSGANVLTF	TGTGCCACCAGCAGAACGTCTGGGGCCAACGTCCTGACTTTC
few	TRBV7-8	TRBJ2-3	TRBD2	CASSFSWTSGRALVADTQYF	TGTGCCAGCAGCTTTAGTTGGACTAGCGGGAGGGCCCTCGTGGCAGATACGCAGTATTTT
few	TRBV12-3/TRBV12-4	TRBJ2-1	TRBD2	CASSLPGLDFSGEQFF	TGTGCCAGCAGCCTTCCGGGACTAGACTTTTCGGGTGAGCAGTTCTTC
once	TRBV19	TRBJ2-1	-	CAASKREYNEQFF	TGTGCCGCAAGTAAACGAGAGTACAATGAGCAGTTCTTC
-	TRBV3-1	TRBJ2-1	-	CASSRTESYNEQFF	TGTGCCAGCAGCCGGACAGAGAGCTACAATGAGCAGTTCTTC
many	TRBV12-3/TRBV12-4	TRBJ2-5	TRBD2	CASTLAGAGETQYF	TGTGCCAGCACCCTAGCGGGAGCCGGGGAGACCCAGTACTTC
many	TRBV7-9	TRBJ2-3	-	CASSPGERTSTDTQYF	TGTGCCAGCAGCCCTGGAGAGCGTACTAGCACAGATACGCAGTATTTT
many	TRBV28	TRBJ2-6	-	CASRPNSGANVLTF	TGTGCCAGCCGGCCCAACTCTGGGGCCAACGTCCTGACTTTC
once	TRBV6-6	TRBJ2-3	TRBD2	CASSPTGTRTDTQYF	TGTGCCAGCAGCCCTACCGGGACTAGAACAGATACGCAGTATTTT
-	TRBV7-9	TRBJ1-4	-	CASSTLNTNEKLFF	TGTGCCAGCAGCACCCTGAATACTAATGAAAAACTGTTTTTT
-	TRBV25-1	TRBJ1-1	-	CASSEYGPTEAFF	TGTGCCAGCAGTGAATATGGGCCCACTGAAGCTTTCTTT
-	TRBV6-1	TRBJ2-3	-	CASNTGADTQYF	TGTGCCAGCAATACGGGGGCGGATACGCAGTATTTT